This TCR beta chain was profiled in a study of tumor and adjacent non-tumor tissue in lung cancer. This clonotype was detected a few times. A junction boundary mismatches the germline segment, possibly from a read error. This sample's RNA came from whole unsorted tissue. The normal lung tissue was taken more than 3 cm from the tumor edge. A modified ARM-PCR protocol with three rounds of nested PCR amplified TCRbeta. MiXCR, run by TCRdb on the multiplex PCR reads, gives a single entry per CDR3 protein. The table has about 98,000 distinct CDR3 sequences, 75% to 85% seen once. The CDR3 runs to 16 residues. Germline V CDR1 and CDR2: LGHNA, YNFKEQ.

Specimen: distant non-tumor lung tissue. This TCR derives from a man aged 55 to 70 with small cell lung cancer. This sequence joins TRBV4-2 and TRBJ2-1, with TRBD2 matching 10 bases. CDR3 in DNA: TGTGCCAGCAGCCAAGATCCTAGCGGGAGATACGATGAACAGTTCTTC. The encoded protein is CASSQDPSGRYDEQFF.